This is a list of T cell receptor beta chains from one sample in a study of early T cells in non-severe SARS-CoV-2 infection. TCRdb analysed the 5' RACE reads with MiXCR anew, one entry per CDR3 protein. Of more than 65,000 distinct CDR3 sequences detected, about 13% appear once; the ten largest clones hold 5.2%. The sequencing sample was made of whole blood. Receptors were obtained from an adult who was a healthcare worker with PCR-confirmed SARS-CoV-2 infection or an uninfected control (not recorded which). Each CDR3 is given with its conserved first and last residue. The D gene is left open where the match is weak. Rows give clone size only sometimes, using once, few, many, or a class for an expanded clone.

D	J	V	size	DNA	CDR3
-	TRBJ2-1	TRBV15	many	TGTGCCACCAGCAGAGTCCAGGCGAGTTACAATGAGCAGTTCTTC	CATSRVQASYNEQFF
-	TRBJ1-4	TRBV30	-	TGTGCCTGGAATGAGGGAAGTGAAAAACTGTTTTTT	CAWNEGSEKLFF
-	TRBJ2-3	TRBV5-1	-	TGCGCCAGCAGCTTGAGTGGTCCGGACAGTATCACAGATACGCAGTATTTT	CASSLSGPDSITDTQYF
-	TRBJ2-7	TRBV2	few	TGTGCCAGCAGCACACGGGGCGAGCAGTACTTC	CASSTRGEQYF
-	TRBJ2-6	TRBV12-5	many	TGTGCTAGTGGTTTGGTAGTTGCAAGTGCCGTCTCTGGGGCCAACGTCCTGACTTTC	CASGLVVASAVSGANVLTF
-	TRBJ1-6	TRBV3-1	few	TGTGCCAGCAGCCAAGGTTCGGGTGGTAATTCACCCCTCCACTTT	CASSQGSGGNSPLHF
TRBD1	TRBJ1-1	TRBV7-2	-	TGTGCCAGCAGCCCAGGACAGGGCCGAATCGAGAACACTGAAGCTTTCTTT	CASSPGQGRIENTEAFF
-	TRBJ2-7	TRBV12-3/TRBV12-4	-	TGTGCCAGCAGTTTACGGTCCTACGAGCAGTACTTC	CASSLRSYEQYF
-	TRBJ2-7	TRBV15	-	TGTGCCACCAGCAGAGATCCGGGGACGTTTAACTACGAGCAGTACTTC	CATSRDPGTFNYEQYF
TRBD1	TRBJ2-7	TRBV29-1	-	TGCAGCGTTGAAGATCCGGGGGAGCAGGGGGCCTCCTACGAGCAGTACTTC	CSVEDPGEQGASYEQYF
-	TRBJ1-1	TRBV6-5	many	TGTGCCAGCACCTGGAGGGCCAACACTGAAGCCTTCTTT	CASTWRANTEAFF
-	TRBJ2-5	TRBV29-1	-	TGCAGCGTTGGGGGGCGCGTCAGACAAGAGACCCAGTACTTC	CSVGGRVRQETQYF
-	TRBJ1-3	TRBV15	many	TGTGCCACCAGCAGAGGCGAAAACCTGGGAAACACCATATATTTT	CATSRGENLGNTIYF
-	TRBJ1-4	TRBV7-9	few	TGTGCCAGCACCGTTGGTAATAATGAAAAACTGTTTTTT	CASTVGNNEKLFF
TRBD2	TRBJ2-7	TRBV11-2	many	TGTGCCAGCAAACCTGCGGGGGGAAGTGAGCAGTACTTC	CASKPAGGSEQYF
TRBD1	TRBJ2-2	TRBV29-1	many	TGCAGCGCCCAGGCGGGGACAGGGAACACCGGGGAGCTGTTTTTT	CSAQAGTGNTGELFF
-	TRBJ1-1	TRBV29-1	many	TGCTCCTCCGGGGACGGGGACACTGAAGCTTTCTTT	CSSGDGDTEAFF
-	TRBJ2-7	TRBV9	many	TGTGCCAGCAGCCCGGGGTCATTCTACGAGCAGTACTTC	CASSPGSFYEQYF
TRBD1	TRBJ1-5	TRBV20-1	-	TGCAGTGTCACAGGGGGCGGGAGCAATCAGCCCCAGCATTTT	CSVTGGGSNQPQHF
-	TRBJ2-5	TRBV30	few	TGTGCCTGGAGTATCGACATGGAGACCCAGTACTTC	CAWSIDMETQYF
-	TRBJ2-3	TRBV29-1	many	TGCAGCGGAAAGACAGACTCTCCGCAGTATTTT	CSGKTDSPQYF
-	TRBJ2-7	TRBV25-1	many	TGTGCCAGCAGTGAGAGGGGTGGTTTGGAGCAGTACTTC	CASSERGGLEQYF
-	TRBJ2-1	TRBV30	many	TGTGCCTGGAGTAGCAGGCGACTTTACAATGAGCAGTTCTTC	CAWSSRRLYNEQFF
-	TRBJ1-2	TRBV29-1	-	TGCAGCGGATCATTGCTTCATGGCTACACCTTC	CSGSLLHGYTF
-	TRBJ2-6	TRBV7-3	-	TGTGCCAGCAGCTTACAGGGTGCTGGGGCCAACGTCCTGACTTTC	CASSLQGAGANVLTF
-	TRBJ1-2	TRBV19	few	TGTGCCAGTAGTGCGGGTTATGGCTACACCTTC	CASSAGYGYTF
-	TRBJ2-5	TRBV6-5	-	TGTGCCAGCAGTAGCAGCTGGACAGAGACCCAGTACTTC	CASSSSWTETQYF
-	TRBJ2-3	TRBV4-2	few	TGTGCCAGCAGCCAAGATCCCCAGGGAACAGATACGCAGTATTTT	CASSQDPQGTDTQYF
-	TRBJ1-4	TRBV30	-	TGTGCCTGGAGTAGGGGGGCAGGGAGTATGGAAAAACTGTTTTTT	CAWSRGAGSMEKLFF
-	TRBJ1-2	TRBV7-2	few	TGTGCCAGCAGCCGAGACAGTACTAGCTATGGCTACACCTTC	CASSRDSTSYGYTF
-	TRBJ1-1	TRBV7-3	many	TGTGCCAGCAGCTTAACGAGTGCAGGGAACACTGAAGTTTTCTTT	CASSLTSAGNTEVFF
TRBD1	TRBJ1-2	TRBV5-1	-	TGCGCCAGCAGCTTAGGGACAGGGGGCTATGGCTACACCTTC	CASSLGTGGYGYTF
TRBD2	TRBJ2-5	TRBV9	-	TGTGCCAGCAGCGCATCTAGCGGGGGGGAAGAGACCCAGTACTTC	CASSASSGGEETQYF
-	TRBJ2-2	TRBV14	many	TGTGCCAGCAGCCAAGCTCTGTATAAGACAGCGAACACCGGGGAGCTGTTTTTT	CASSQALYKTANTGELFF
TRBD2	TRBJ2-2	TRBV5-6	many	TGTGCCAGCACCTTAGCGGGAGCGAACACCGGGGAGCTGTTTTTT	CASTLAGANTGELFF
-	TRBJ2-3	TRBV4-1	-	TGCGCCAGCAGCCAAGATACTCCGGCGGAGAAGGGAGATACGCAGTATTTT	CASSQDTPAEKGDTQYF
TRBD1	TRBJ2-7	TRBV30	-	TGTGCCTGGCGACAGGGGATCTACGAGCAGTACTTC	CAWRQGIYEQYF
TRBD1	TRBJ1-4	TRBV12-3/TRBV12-4	-	TGTGCCAGCAGGGGGTCCGGGACAGCAAATGAAAAACTGTTTTTT	CASRGSGTANEKLFF
TRBD1	TRBJ1-4	TRBV4-2	few	TGTGCCAGCAGCCAGACAGGGGCCAGGGAAAAACTGTTTTTT	CASSQTGAREKLFF
-	TRBJ2-5	TRBV6-2/TRBV6-3	many	TGTGCCAGCAGACCCGGGACCCAGTACTTC	CASRPGTQYF
-	TRBJ2-1	TRBV7-9	many	TGTGCCAGCAGCTTGGAAGGGGGATCTATCGCAAATGAGCAGTTCTTC	CASSLEGGSIANEQFF
TRBD2	TRBJ2-3	TRBV6-5	few	TGTGCCAGCAGTTACACCACGGGACTAGGAGGAGATACGCAGTATTTT	CASSYTTGLGGDTQYF
-	TRBJ2-5	TRBV5-1	-	TGCGCCAGCAGCTTGTTACCGGACCAAGAGACCCAGTACTTC	CASSLLPDQETQYF
TRBD1	TRBJ2-1	TRBV6-5	few	TGTGCCAGCAGTTACGGGGGACAGATTTCCAATGAGCAGTTCTTC	CASSYGGQISNEQFF
-	TRBJ2-5	TRBV20-1	few	TGCAGTGCTAGAAGGGGGGGCGAGACCCAGTACTTC	CSARRGGETQYF
-	TRBJ2-5	TRBV7-2	-	TGTGCCAGCAGCACCGATTACAGGGTTCAGGCGACCCAGTACTTC	CASSTDYRVQATQYF
-	TRBJ1-2	TRBV7-9	many	TGTGCCAGCAGCTTAGAGGGCTACTATGGCTACACCTTC	CASSLEGYYGYTF
TRBD2	TRBJ2-1	TRBV25-1	-	TGTGCCAGCAGGGGACTAGCTTTTGGGGAGCAGTTCTTC	CASRGLAFGEQFF
TRBD2	TRBJ2-5	TRBV10-2	-	TGCGCCAGCAGTGTACTAGCGGGGGGCGGAGAGACCCAGTACTTC	CASSVLAGGGETQYF
-	TRBJ2-5	TRBV4-1	many	TGCGCCAGCAGCCCCCGACGAGGGGCGGAGACCCAGTACTTC	CASSPRRGAETQYF
-	TRBJ2-3	TRBV20-1	-	TGCAGTGCTAGGGTGATACATGTTAGCACAGATACGCAGTATTTT	CSARVIHVSTDTQYF